This T cell receptor (beta chain) comes out of a study of T cell changes during pregnancy in multiple sclerosis. The method was immunoSEQ multiplex PCR; TCRdb's version includes in-frame clones alone and lacks a portion of them. The sample includes roughly 99,000 clones, 92% of them seen just once. The clonotype comes from a female donor in good health, enrolled as a control in a pregnancy study. The material was peripheral blood, obtained after pregnancy.

The CDR3 DNA follows: TGTGCCAGCAGCCCCTCCGGGACAGTAGGCACAGATACGCAGTATTTT. It translates to CASSPSGTVGTDTQYF. V gene TRBV9 combines with J gene TRBJ2-3, with 7 bases matching TRBD1. With V trimmed by 4 bases and J by 1 base, 9 bases remained unmatched. CDR1 SGDLS and CDR2 YYNGEE come from the germline V gene. The CDR3 is 16 residues long. Full variable domain (rest looked up from reference TRBV9 and TRBJ2-3): DSGVTQTPKHLITATGQRVTLRCSPRSGDLSVYWYQQSLDQGLQFLIQYYNGEERAKGNILERFSAQQFPDLHSELNLSSLELGDSALYFCASSPSGTVGTDTQYFGPGTRLTVL.